This TCR beta chain was retrieved from a study of early T cells in non-severe SARS-CoV-2 infection. The overall study: Unsorted whole blood bulk RNA was sequenced, with unpaired chains.

The TCR library protocol was used to attach unique molecular identifiers. These identifiers were attached to individual cDNA molecules. TCRdb fed the 5' RACE reads into MiXCR, producing one record per CDR3 protein. The sample carries approximately 60,000 distinct CDR3 sequences, about 10% recorded once. Study outcomes and limitations: VDJdb-based matching was biased toward anti-spike CD8 responses and missed private and CD4 specificities.

This CDR3 is built from 13 residues. V lost 1 base, J lost 6 bases, and 10 bases lay in between. On this clonotype itself: Its antigen is still unknown.

The sequencing used whole blood, collected at baseline. The receptor was isolated from an adult who was a healthcare worker with PCR-confirmed SARS-CoV-2 infection or an uninfected control (not recorded which). The chain links TRBV12-3 or TRBV12-4 to TRBJ2-7; D is perhaps TRBD1 (5 bases). The chain's CDR3 is CASSLGRVAEQYF. Here the CDR3 DNA reads TGTGCCAGCAGTTTAGGCAGGGTTGCCGAGCAGTACTTC.